Sequencing of this TCR beta chain was carried out in a study of blood T cell repertoires in COVID-19. Original handling: Reference gene primer amplification yielded estimated nucleated cell counts. The table came from immunoSEQ multiplex PCR; TCRdb's copy has only in-frame clones and leaves some out. V, J and clone size derive from that table, while D and trimming were established from the DNA sequence. The sample yields 95,000 to 150,000 clones, about four fifths seen once. The V gene's germline CDR1 is SGHDN and CDR2 FVKESK. The CDR3 covers 16 residues. Trimming at V came to 4 bases and at J to 0 bases, leaving 7 bases not matched to a gene.

The chain links TRBV14 to TRBJ1-2, with TRBD1 matching 8 bases. This clonotype originated in a man aged 35 to 55 with active or convalescent COVID-19. Sequencing was performed on peripheral blood. As DNA, the CDR3 is TGTGCCAGCAGCCCCAGAGGACAGGGACCTAACTATGGCTACACCTTC. Protein: CASSPRGQGPNYGYTF. The full variable domain, its missing parts supplied by reference TRBV14 and TRBJ1-2, is EAGVTQFPSHSVIEKGQTVTLRCDPISGHDNLYWYRRVMGKEIKFLLHFVKESKQDESGMPNNRFLAERTGGTYSTLKVQPAELEDSGVYFCASSPRGQGPNYGYTFGSGTRLTVV.